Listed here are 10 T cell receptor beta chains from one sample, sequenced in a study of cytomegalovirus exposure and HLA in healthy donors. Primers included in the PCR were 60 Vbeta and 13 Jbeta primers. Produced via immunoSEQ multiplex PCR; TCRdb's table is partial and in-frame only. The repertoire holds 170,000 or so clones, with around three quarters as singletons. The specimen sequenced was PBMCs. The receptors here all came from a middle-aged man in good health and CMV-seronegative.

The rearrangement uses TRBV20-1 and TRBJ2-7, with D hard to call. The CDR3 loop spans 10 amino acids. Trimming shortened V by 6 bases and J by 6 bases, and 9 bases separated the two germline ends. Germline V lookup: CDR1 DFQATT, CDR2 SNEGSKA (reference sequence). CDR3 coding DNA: TGCAGTGCGACTTATGGCGAGCAGTACTTC. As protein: CSATYGEQYF.

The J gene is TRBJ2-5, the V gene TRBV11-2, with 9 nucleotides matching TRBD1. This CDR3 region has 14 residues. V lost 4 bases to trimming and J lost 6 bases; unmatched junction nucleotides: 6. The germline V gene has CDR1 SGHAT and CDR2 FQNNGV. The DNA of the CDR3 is TGTGCCAGCAGCTCGGGACAGGGCAGGCAGACCCAGTACTTC. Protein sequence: CASSSGQGRQTQYF.

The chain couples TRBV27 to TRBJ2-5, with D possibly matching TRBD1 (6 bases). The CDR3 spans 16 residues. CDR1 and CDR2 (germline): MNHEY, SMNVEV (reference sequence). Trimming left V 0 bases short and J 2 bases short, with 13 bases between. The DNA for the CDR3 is TGTGCCAGCAGTTTATCCCCCCTTGGACAGCAAGAGACCCAGTACTTC. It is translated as CASSLSPLGQQETQYF.

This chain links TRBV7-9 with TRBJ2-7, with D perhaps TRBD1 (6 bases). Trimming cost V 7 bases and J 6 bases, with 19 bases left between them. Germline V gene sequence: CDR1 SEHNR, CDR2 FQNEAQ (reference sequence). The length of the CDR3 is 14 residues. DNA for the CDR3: TGTGCCAGCAACGGACAGTTTCCATCCGGCGAGCAGTACTTC. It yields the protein CASNGQFPSGEQYF.

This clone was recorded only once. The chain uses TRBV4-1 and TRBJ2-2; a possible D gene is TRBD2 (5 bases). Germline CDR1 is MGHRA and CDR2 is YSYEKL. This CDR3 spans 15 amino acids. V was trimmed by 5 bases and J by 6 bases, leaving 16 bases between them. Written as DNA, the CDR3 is TGCGCCAGCAGCTTTGCCGGGGTGAGACCCGGGGAGCTGTTTTTT. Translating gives CASSFAGVRPGELFF.

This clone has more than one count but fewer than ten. The DNA of the CDR3 is TGTGCCTGGAGAGAACGGGAAAAGGTGGAAGCTTTCTTT. Protein sequence: CAWREREKVEAFF. The rearrangement joins TRBV30 to TRBJ1-1; D unresolved. Trimming stripped 3 bases from V and 8 bases from J, with 16 bases between. The germline V gene encodes CDR1 GTSNPN and CDR2 SVGIG (reference sequence). The CDR3 consists of 13 residues.

The DNA for the CDR3 is TGTGCCAGTAGTATGGTAGGGGTCATCACCGGGGAGCTGTTTTTT. Protein product: CASSMVGVITGELFF. The chain couples TRBV19 to TRBJ2-2; maybe TRBD1 (5 bases). The V gene lost 3 bases and the J gene lost 4 bases, with 12 bases spanning the gap. Germline values: CDR1 LNHDA, CDR2 SQIVND (reference sequence). This CDR3 comprises 15 residues.

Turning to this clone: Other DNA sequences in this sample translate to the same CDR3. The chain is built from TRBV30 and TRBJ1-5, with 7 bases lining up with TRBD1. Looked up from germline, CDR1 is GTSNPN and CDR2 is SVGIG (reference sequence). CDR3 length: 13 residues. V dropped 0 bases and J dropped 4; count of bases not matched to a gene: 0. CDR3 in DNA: TGTGCCTGGAGTGTACAGGGGAATCAGCCCCAGCATTTT. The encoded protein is CAWSVQGNQPQHF.

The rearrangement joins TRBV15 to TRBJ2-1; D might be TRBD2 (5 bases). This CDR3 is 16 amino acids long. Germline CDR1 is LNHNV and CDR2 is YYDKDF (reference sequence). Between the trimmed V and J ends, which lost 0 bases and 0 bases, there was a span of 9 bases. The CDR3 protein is CATSRDRDISYNEQFF. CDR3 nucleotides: TGTGCCACCAGCAGAGATCGGGATATCTCCTACAATGAGCAGTTCTTC.

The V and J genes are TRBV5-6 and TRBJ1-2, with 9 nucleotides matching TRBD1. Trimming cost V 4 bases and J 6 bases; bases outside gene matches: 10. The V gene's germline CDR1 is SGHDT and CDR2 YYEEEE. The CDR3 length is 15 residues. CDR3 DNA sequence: TGTGCCAGCAGCCCCGCGGGACAGGGTGGGGATGGCTACACCTTC. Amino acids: CASSPAGQGGDGYTF.